The present entry profiles one TCR beta chain with its context. What it binds is unknown. Method: immunoSEQ multiplex PCR; TCRdb's copy keeps in-frame clones and lacks some. The sample shows some 130,000 clones, roughly three quarters of them seen only once. This sample is drawn from a study of cytotoxic CD8 clonotypes in ibrutinib-treated CLL. Study-wide background: Investigators reported roughly 25 partial and 2 complete responses; after median roughly 65 months, approximately 15 patients remained remitted and 12 progressed. Sample averages reached around 270,000 productive templates and 94,082 productive rearrangements. General study points: Clonotypes that were public were uncommon, and they contracted or stayed stable on treatment.

Germline CDR1 is MDHEN and CDR2 is SYDVKM. The ends were cut back, 8 bases at V and 6 bases at J, with 23 bases in the middle. The CDR3 covers 15 residues. The clonotype was recovered from a human donor with chronic lymphocytic leukemia. The chain links TRBV28 to TRBJ2-7, with D perhaps matching TRBD2 (6 bases). This specimen was PBMCs, taken after 24 months of ibrutinib treatment. The CDR3 bases are TGTGCCAGCCTTCCCAGCCTTGCGGGGCCCGGCGAGCAGTACTTC. Protein product: CASLPSLAGPGEQYF.